The clone carrying this T cell receptor (beta chain) was seen only once. Its antigen is currently unknown. The sample comes from a study of PD-1 blockade in classical Hodgkin lymphoma. General observations from the study: The study reported lower baseline TCR diversity in newly diagnosed patients than in healthy donors.

This table comes from immunoSEQ multiplex PCR, and its TCRdb copy is limited to in-frame clones, with some not included. The sample holds about 90,000 clones, about nine tenths seen once. Autologous stem cell transplantation was followed by relapse in every patient, and brentuximab vedotin exposure varied. Each best response was a complete response, a partial response or progressive disease. Germline V CDR1 and CDR2: MNHEY, SMNVEV (reference sequence). V lost 2 bases and J 3 bases, leaving 8 bases between the germline ends. There are 13 residues in the CDR3. This material consisted of peripheral blood mononuclear cells (PBMCs), taken before the second cycle of nivolumab. The rearrangement joins TRBV27 to TRBJ2-7; D gene uncertain. This receptor was identified in a human donor with classical Hodgkin lymphoma. The CDR3 reads CASSLALNYEQYF. CDR3 nucleotides: TGTGCCAGCAGTTTAGCCTTGAACTACGAGCAGTACTTC.